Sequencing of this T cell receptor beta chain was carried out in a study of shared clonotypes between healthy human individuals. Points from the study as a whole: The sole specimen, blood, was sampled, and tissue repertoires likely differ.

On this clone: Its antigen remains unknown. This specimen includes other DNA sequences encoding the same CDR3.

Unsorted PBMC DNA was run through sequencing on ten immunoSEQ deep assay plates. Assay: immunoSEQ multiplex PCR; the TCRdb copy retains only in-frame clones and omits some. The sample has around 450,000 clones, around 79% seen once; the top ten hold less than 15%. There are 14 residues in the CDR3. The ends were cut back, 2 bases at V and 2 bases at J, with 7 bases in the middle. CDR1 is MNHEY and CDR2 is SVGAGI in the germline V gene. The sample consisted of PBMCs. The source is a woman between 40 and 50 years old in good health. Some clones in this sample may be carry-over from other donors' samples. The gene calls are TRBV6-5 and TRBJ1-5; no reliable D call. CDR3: CASSYGQGNQPQHF. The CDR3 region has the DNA TGTGCCAGCAGTTACGGGCAGGGCAATCAGCCCCAGCATTTT.